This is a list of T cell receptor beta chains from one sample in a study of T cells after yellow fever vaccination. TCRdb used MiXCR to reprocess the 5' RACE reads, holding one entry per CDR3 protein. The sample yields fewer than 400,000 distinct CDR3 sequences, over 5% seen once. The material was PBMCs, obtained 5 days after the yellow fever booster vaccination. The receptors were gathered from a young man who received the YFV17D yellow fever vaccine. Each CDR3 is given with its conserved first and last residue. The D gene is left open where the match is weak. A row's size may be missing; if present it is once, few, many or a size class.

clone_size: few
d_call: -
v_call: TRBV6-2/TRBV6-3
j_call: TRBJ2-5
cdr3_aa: CASSIAGQETQYF
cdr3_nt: TGTGCCAGCAGCATTGCAGGCCAAGAGACCCAGTACTTC

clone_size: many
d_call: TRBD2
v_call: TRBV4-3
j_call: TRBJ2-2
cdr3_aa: CASSQDLAGRTGELFF
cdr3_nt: TGCGCCAGCAGCCAAGATCTAGCGGGAAGAACCGGGGAGCTGTTTTTT

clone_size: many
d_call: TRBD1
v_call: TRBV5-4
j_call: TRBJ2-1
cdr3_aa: CASSLWGTGQDNEQFF
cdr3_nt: TGTGCCAGCAGCTTGTGGGGGACAGGGCAAGACAATGAGCAGTTCTTC

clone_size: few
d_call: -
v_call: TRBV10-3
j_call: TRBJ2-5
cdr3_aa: CAIREAGQETQYF
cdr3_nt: TGTGCCATCAGGGAGGCCGGGCAAGAGACCCAGTACTTC

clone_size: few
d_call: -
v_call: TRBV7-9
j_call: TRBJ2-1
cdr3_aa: CASSLSRFSYNEQFF
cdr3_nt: TGTGCCAGCAGCTTGAGTAGGTTCTCCTACAATGAGCAGTTCTTC

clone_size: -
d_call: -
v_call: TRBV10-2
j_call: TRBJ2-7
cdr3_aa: CASGGIEQYF
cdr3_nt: TGCGCCAGCGGAGGGATCGAGCAGTACTTC

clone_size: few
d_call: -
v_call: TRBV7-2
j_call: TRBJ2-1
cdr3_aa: CASSLDVNEQFF
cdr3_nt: TGTGCCAGCAGCTTAGACGTCAATGAGCAGTTCTTC

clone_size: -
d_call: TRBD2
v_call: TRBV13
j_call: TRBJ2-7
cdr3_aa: CASSLPDAGAYEQYF
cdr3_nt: TGTGCCAGCAGCTTACCGGATGCGGGAGCCTACGAGCAGTACTTC

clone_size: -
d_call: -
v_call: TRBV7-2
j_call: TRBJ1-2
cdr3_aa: CASSLARGGYTF
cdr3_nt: TGTGCCAGCAGCTTAGCAAGGGGAGGCTACACCTTC

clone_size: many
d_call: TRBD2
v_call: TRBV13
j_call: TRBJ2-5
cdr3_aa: CASSLNPFREGLRASRETQYF
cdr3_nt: TGTGCCAGCAGCTTAAACCCTTTTCGGGAGGGCCTCCGAGCCTCCAGGGAGACCCAGTACTTC

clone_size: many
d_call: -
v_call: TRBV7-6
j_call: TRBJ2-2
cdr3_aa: CAIQIIRAPGELFF
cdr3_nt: TGTGCCATCCAAATCATTCGGGCCCCCGGGGAGCTGTTTTTT

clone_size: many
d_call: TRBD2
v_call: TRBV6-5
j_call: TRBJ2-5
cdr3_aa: CASSYSSGTSRETQYF
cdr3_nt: TGTGCCAGCAGTTACTCGAGTGGGACTAGCAGGGAGACCCAGTACTTC

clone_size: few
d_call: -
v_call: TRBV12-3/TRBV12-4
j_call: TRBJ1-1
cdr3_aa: CASSFAPSGVANTEAFF
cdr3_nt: TGTGCCAGCAGTTTCGCCCCCTCCGGGGTAGCGAACACTGAAGCTTTCTTT

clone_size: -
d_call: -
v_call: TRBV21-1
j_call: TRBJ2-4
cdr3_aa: CASSKERAAGDGIQYF
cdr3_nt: TGTGCCAGCAGCAAAGAACGGGCGGCCGGGGATGGCATTCAGTACTTC

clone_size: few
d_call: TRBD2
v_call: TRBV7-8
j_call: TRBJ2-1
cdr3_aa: CASSGPGLVFDNEQFF
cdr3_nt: TGTGCCAGCAGCGGTCCGGGACTAGTATTCGACAATGAGCAGTTCTTC

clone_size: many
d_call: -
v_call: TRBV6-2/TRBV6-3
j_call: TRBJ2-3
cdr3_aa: CASSYPTGRTDTQYF
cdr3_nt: TGTGCCAGCAGTTACCCGACAGGGAGGACAGATACGCAGTATTTT

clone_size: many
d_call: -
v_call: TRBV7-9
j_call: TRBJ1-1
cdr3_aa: CASSPEGNTEAFF
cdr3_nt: TGTGCCAGCAGCCCCGAAGGGAACACTGAAGCTTTCTTT

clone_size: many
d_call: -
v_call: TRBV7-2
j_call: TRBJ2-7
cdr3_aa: CASSPAPSFGEQYF
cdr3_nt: TGTGCCAGCAGCCCCGCGCCGTCCTTCGGCGAGCAGTACTTC

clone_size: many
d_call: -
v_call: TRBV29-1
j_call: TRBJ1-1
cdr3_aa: CSVETGTLIDEAFF
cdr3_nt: TGCAGCGTTGAAACCGGCACCTTGATCGATGAAGCTTTCTTT

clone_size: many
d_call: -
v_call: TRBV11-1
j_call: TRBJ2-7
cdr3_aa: CASSFLGVGRGEQYF
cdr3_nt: TGTGCCAGCAGCTTCCTGGGGGTTGGGCGAGGCGAGCAGTACTTC

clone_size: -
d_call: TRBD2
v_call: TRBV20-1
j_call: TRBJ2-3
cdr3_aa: CSQLASGRTDTQYF
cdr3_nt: TGCAGTCAATTGGCTAGCGGGAGAACAGATACGCAGTATTTT

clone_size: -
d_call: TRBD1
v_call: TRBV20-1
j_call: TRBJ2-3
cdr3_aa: CSAPDRGGVADTQYF
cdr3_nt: TGCAGTGCCCCGGACAGGGGAGGGGTTGCAGATACGCAGTATTTT

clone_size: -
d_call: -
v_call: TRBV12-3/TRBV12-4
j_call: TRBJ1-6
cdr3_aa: CASSIRQPNNSPLHF
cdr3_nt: TGTGCCAGCAGTATCCGACAGCCCAATAATTCACCCCTCCACTTT

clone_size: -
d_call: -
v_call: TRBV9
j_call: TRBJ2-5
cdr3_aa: CASSVDSGRGETQYF
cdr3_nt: TGTGCCAGCAGCGTAGATTCCGGGAGAGGGGAGACCCAGTACTTC

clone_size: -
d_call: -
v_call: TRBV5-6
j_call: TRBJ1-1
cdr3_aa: CASSLLGTIEAFF
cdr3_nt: TGTGCCAGCAGCTTACTCGGGACAATTGAAGCTTTCTTT

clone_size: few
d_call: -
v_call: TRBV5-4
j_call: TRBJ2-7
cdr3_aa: CASSSLKGPSYEQYF
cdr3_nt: TGTGCCAGCAGCTCCCTTAAGGGGCCCTCCTACGAGCAGTACTTC

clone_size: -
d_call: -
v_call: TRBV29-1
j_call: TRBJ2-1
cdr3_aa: CSVARTTDNEQFF
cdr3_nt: TGCAGCGTCGCTCGGACTACCGACAATGAGCAGTTCTTC

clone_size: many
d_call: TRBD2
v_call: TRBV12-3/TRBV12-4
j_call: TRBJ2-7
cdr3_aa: CASKTREAYEQYF
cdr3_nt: TGTGCCAGCAAAACTCGGGAGGCCTACGAGCAGTACTTC

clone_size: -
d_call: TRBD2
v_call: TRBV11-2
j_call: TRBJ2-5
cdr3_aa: CASSLVYGGSLPRETQYF
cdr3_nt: TGTGCCAGCAGCTTAGTATATGGCGGGAGTCTTCCCCGAGAGACCCAGTACTTC

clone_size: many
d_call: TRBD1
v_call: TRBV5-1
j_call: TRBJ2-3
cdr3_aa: CASRDRSTDTQYF
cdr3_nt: TGCGCCAGCAGGGACAGGAGCACAGATACGCAGTATTTT

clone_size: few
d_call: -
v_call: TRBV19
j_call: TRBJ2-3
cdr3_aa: CASSIGLGTDTQYF
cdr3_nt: TGTGCCAGTAGTATTGGGCTAGGTACGGATACGCAGTATTTT

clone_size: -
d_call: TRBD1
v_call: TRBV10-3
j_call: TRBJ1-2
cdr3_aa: CAISESRGLEGYTF
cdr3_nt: TGTGCCATCAGTGAGTCCAGGGGGCTAGAAGGCTACACCTTC

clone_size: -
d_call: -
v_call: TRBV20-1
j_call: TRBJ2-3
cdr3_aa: CSVDKPGSDTQYF
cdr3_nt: TGCAGTGTTGACAAACCTGGGTCAGATACGCAGTATTTT

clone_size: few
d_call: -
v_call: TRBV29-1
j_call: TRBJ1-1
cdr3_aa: CSATKGTVSISAFF
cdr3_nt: TGCAGCGCCACCAAAGGGACGGTTTCTATATCGGCTTTCTTT

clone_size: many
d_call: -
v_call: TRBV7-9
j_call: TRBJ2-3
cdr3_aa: CASSGGYTDTQYF
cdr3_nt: TGTGCCAGCAGCGGAGGATACACAGATACGCAGTATTTT

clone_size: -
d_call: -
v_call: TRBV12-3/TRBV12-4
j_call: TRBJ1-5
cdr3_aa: CASSLSQPQHF
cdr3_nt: TGTGCCAGCAGTTTGAGCCAGCCCCAGCATTTT

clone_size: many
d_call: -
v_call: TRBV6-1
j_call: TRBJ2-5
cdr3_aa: CASSRAALQETQYF
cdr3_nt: TGTGCCAGTTCAAGGGCGGCCCTCCAAGAGACCCAGTACTTC

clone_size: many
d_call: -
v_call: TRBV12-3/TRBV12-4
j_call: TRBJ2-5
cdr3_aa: CASSLSRETQYF
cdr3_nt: TGTGCCAGCAGTTTATCCAGGGAGACCCAGTACTTC

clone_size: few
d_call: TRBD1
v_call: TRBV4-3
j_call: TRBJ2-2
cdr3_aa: CASSQELLQGDGTTGELFF
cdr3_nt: TGCGCCAGCAGCCAAGAGCTGCTACAGGGGGACGGGACCACCGGGGAGCTGTTTTTT

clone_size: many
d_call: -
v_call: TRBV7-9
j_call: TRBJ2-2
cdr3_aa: CASSLLGELFF
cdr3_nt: TGTGCCAGCAGCTTACTCGGGGAGCTGTTTTTT

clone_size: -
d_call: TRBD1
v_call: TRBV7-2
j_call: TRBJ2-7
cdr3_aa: CASSIQGASQYF
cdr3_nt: TGTGCCAGCAGCATACAGGGGGCGAGTCAGTACTTC

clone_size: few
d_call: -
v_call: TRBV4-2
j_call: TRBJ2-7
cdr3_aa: CASSKQGTDYYEQYF
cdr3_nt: TGTGCCAGCAGCAAGCAGGGGACCGATTACTACGAGCAGTACTTC

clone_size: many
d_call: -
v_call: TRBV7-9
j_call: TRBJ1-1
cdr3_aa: CASSLATGGRTEAFF
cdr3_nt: TGTGCCAGCAGCTTAGCTACGGGGGGTAGGACTGAAGCTTTCTTT

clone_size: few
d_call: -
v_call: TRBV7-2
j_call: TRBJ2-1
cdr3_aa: CASSLDRIGEQFF
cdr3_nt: TGTGCCAGCAGCTTAGACAGGATTGGTGAGCAGTTCTTC

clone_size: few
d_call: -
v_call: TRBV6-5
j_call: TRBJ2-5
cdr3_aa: CASLGETQYF
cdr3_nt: TGTGCCAGTTTAGGAGAGACCCAGTACTTC

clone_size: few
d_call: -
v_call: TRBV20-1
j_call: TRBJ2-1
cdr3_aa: CSARGNRYEQFF
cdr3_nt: TGCAGTGCTAGGGGCAATCGCTATGAGCAGTTCTTC

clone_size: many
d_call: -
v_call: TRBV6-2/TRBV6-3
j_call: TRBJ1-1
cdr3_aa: CASSHLTGTEAFF
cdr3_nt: TGTGCCAGCAGTCACCTAACAGGGACAGAAGCTTTCTTT

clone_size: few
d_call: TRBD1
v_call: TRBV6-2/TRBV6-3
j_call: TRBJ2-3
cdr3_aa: CASSPPPTGMDTQYF
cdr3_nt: TGTGCCAGCAGCCCCCCCCCGACAGGGATGGATACGCAGTATTTT

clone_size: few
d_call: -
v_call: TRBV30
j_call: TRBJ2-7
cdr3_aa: CAWSLAGPYEQYF
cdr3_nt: TGTGCCTGGAGTTTGGCCGGCCCCTACGAGCAGTACTTC

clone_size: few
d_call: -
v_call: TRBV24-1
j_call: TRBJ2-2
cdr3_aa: CATSDLRGTTGELFF
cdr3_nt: TGTGCCACCAGTGATTTAAGGGGTACGACCGGGGAGCTGTTTTTT